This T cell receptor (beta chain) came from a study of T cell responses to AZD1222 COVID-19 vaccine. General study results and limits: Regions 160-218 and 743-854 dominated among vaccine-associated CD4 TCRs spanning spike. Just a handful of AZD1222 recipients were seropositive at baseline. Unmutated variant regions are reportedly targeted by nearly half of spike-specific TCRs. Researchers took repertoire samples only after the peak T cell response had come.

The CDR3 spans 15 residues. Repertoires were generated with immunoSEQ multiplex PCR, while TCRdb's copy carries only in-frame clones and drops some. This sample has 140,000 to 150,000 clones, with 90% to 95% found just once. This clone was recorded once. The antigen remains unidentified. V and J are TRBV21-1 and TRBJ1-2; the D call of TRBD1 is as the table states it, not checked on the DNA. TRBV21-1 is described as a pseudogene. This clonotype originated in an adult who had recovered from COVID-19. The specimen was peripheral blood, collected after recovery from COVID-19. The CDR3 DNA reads TGTGCCAGCAGCAAAGAGGGACAGTGGCACTATGGCTACACCTTC. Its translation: CASSKEGQWHYGYTF.